The 20 T cell receptor beta chains reported below all come from one sample, sequenced in a study of PD-1 blockade in classical Hodgkin lymphoma. Profiling relied on immunoSEQ multiplex PCR, and the TCRdb table lists in-frame clones only, not all of them. This sample yields over 60,000 clones, of which approximately 94% are seen a single time; 8% belongs to the top ten. As to time point: cycle 4 day 1 (C4D1), after less than seven weeks of nivolumab. With no exception, relapse followed autologous stem cell transplantation in all patients, and brentuximab vedotin exposure varied. The sequences come from peripheral blood mononuclear cells (PBMCs), collected before the fourth cycle of nivolumab. These receptors were taken from a human donor with classical Hodgkin lymphoma.

The CDR3 sequence is CASSLAENQPQHF. CDR3 nucleotides: TGTGCCAGCAGTTTGGCTGAGAATCAGCCCCAGCATTTT. The V call is TRBV27, the J call TRBJ1-5; D is undetermined. The CDR3 has 13 amino acids. V lost 3 bases to trimming and J lost 4 bases, with 7 bases between them. CDR1 is MNHEY and CDR2 is SMNVEV in the germline V gene (reference sequence).

This rearrangement joins TRBV5-1 to TRBJ2-3; D might be TRBD2 (7 bases). The CDR3 consists of 13 residues. Per germline, CDR1 SGHRS and CDR2 YFSETQ. With 2 bases removed from V and 5 bases from J, the gap between germline ends came to 9 bases. In DNA, the CDR3 is TGCGCCAGCAGCTTAGCGGGACAAGATACGCAGTATTTT. Translated, it gives CASSLAGQDTQYF.

The gene calls are TRBV11-2 and TRBJ2-7; 7 bases match TRBD1. The CDR3 loop spans 14 amino acids. V lost 5 bases, J lost 2 bases, and 6 bases stayed unmatched. The germline CDR1 and CDR2 sequences are SGHAT and FQNNGV. The CDR3 coding sequence is TGTGCCAGCAGCCACACAGGGGACCCCTACGAGCAGTACTTC. Its protein is CASSHTGDPYEQYF.

The chain recombines TRBV14 with TRBJ2-1; 8 nucleotides align to TRBD2. Per the germline V gene, CDR1 is SGHDN and CDR2 is FVKESK. The V segment lost 0 bases and the J segment 7 bases; nucleotides outside the gene matches: 8. This CDR3 has 16 residues. The CDR3 region is CASSQEIGGVWNEQFF. Written as DNA, the CDR3 is TGTGCCAGCAGCCAAGAGATCGGGGGGGTCTGGAATGAGCAGTTCTTC.

V usage is TRBV4-1 and J usage is TRBJ2-1; D ambiguous. The CDR3 spans 16 residues. CDR1 and CDR2 (germline): MGHRA, YSYEKL. Trimming took off 0 bases at V and 4 bases at J, with 13 bases between the two ends. As DNA, the CDR3 is TGCGCCAGCAGCCAAGAGCTAGTGGAGACTTACAATGAGCAGTTCTTC. Translation: CASSQELVETYNEQFF.

The chain joins TRBV7-9 to TRBJ1-1; no firm D call. The germline V and J ends were trimmed by 1 base and 0 bases, with 6 bases remaining between them. The CDR3 loop spans 14 amino acids. Germline V gives CDR1 SEHNR, CDR2 FQNEAQ (reference sequence). As DNA, the CDR3 is TGTGCCAGCAGCTTAGAGGGCGTGAACACTGAAGCTTTCTTT. Residues: CASSLEGVNTEAFF.

This clone was recorded once. V and J are TRBV7-6 and TRBJ2-5, with TRBD2 identical over 10 bases. V lost 1 base to trimming and J lost 4 bases; unmatched junction nucleotides: 3. CDR3 length: 15 amino acids. The V gene's germline CDR1 is SGHVS and CDR2 FNYEAQ. CDR3 in amino acids: CASSLGLAGAETQYF. CDR3 in DNA: TGTGCCAGCAGCTTAGGGCTAGCGGGGGCAGAGACCCAGTACTTC.

This chain joins TRBV5-1 and TRBJ2-1, with 8 bases that match TRBD2. The V gene's germline CDR1 is SGHRS and CDR2 YFSETQ. Germline trimming cut 1 base from V and 4 bases from J; bases unmatched to any gene: 10. This CDR3 region has 17 residues. This CDR3 is CASSLLQGSGTYNEQFF. CDR3 in DNA: TGCGCCAGCAGCTTGTTACAGGGTAGCGGGACTTACAATGAGCAGTTCTTC. Looking up the rest from reference TRBV5-1 and TRBJ2-1 gives the full variable domain: KAGVTQTPRYLIKTRGQQVTLSCSPISGHRSVSWYQQTPGQGLQFLFEYFSETQRNKGNFPGRFSGRQFSNSRSEMNVSTLELGDSALYLCASSLLQGSGTYNEQFFGPGTRLTVL.

This chain joins TRBV27 and TRBJ1-5, with a weak D call TRBD1 (5 bases). This CDR3 comprises 17 residues. Per germline, CDR1 MNHEY and CDR2 SMNVEV (reference sequence). The V and J ends lost 5 bases and 0 bases respectively, with 17 bases between them. The CDR3 nucleotides read TGTGCCAGCAGTCCAACATCGGGGCCTTATAGCAATCAGCCCCAGCATTTT. This encodes CASSPTSGPYSNQPQHF.

V and J are TRBV11-2 and TRBJ2-1; 14 bases align to TRBD2. CDR3 size: 18 residues. Unmatched junction bases numbered 13, after V lost 5 bases and J lost 7 bases. Per the germline V gene, CDR1 is SGHAT and CDR2 is FQNNGV. CDR3 in amino acids: CASSPQEWGLAGDNEQFF. In DNA form, the CDR3 reads TGTGCCAGCAGCCCCCAGGAGTGGGGACTAGCGGGGGATAATGAGCAGTTCTTC. Together with reference TRBV11-2 and TRBJ2-1, the CDR3 gives the full variable domain: EAGVAQSPRYKIIEKRQSVAFWCNPISGHATLYWYQQILGQGPKLLIQFQNNGVVDDSQLPKDRFSAERLKGVDSTLKIQPAKLEDSAVYLCASSPQEWGLAGDNEQFFGPGTRLTVL.

The chain joins TRBV7-3 to TRBJ2-1; tentative D call: TRBD2 (5 bases). Between the trimmed V and J ends, which lost 2 bases and 0 bases, there was a span of 8 bases. CDR3 length equals 15 residues. Looked up from germline, CDR1 is SGHTA and CDR2 is FQGTGA. DNA for the CDR3: TGTGCCAGCAGCTTAGACGGGAACTCCTACAATGAGCAGTTCTTC. It encodes CASSLDGNSYNEQFF.

CDR3 in DNA: TGCGCCAGCACAATAACCGGGACTAGCGGTAATGAGCAGTTCTTC. This translates into CASTITGTSGNEQFF. The chain joins TRBV4-1 to TRBJ2-1; 11 bases are shared with TRBD2. Germline CDR1 reads MGHRA; CDR2 reads YSYEKL. J gave up 7 bases and V 7 bases, and 9 bases lay outside the gene matches. The CDR3 extends over 15 amino acids.

The J gene is TRBJ2-7, the V gene TRBV28, with 10 positions matching TRBD1. The CDR3 extends over 14 amino acids. Germline V gives CDR1 MDHEN, CDR2 SYDVKM. The junction had 7 bases not matched to a gene; V was cut back by 5 bases and J by 6 bases. The CDR3 spells CASSNPWTGGEQYF. CDR3 bases: TGTGCCAGCAGTAATCCCTGGACAGGGGGCGAGCAGTACTTC.

The V gene is TRBV18, the J gene TRBJ2-1; 9 bases are a match to TRBD2. Trimming took 3 bases from V and 8 from J; bases not matched to a gene: 8. Per the germline V gene, CDR1 is KGHSH and CDR2 is LQKENI. The CDR3 consists of 15 residues. Here the CDR3 reads CASSPAGGQWDEQFF. DNA of the CDR3: TGTGCCAGCTCACCGGCGGGAGGGCAGTGGGATGAGCAGTTCTTC.

The chain joins TRBV5-4 to TRBJ2-3; 10 bases align to TRBD2. CDR1 is SGHNT, CDR2 YYREEE, per germline (reference sequence). V gave up 0 bases and J gave up 0 bases; unmatched junction bases: 7. The CDR3 covers 18 residues. The CDR3 nucleotides read TGTGCCAGCAGCTTGGCTTCAACTAGCGGGACTAGCACAGATACGCAGTATTTT. Its protein product is CASSLASTSGTSTDTQYF.

This rearrangement joins TRBV14 to TRBJ2-2; D unresolved. Trimming removed 1 base from V and 7 bases from J, with 10 bases in between. The CDR3 length is 14 residues. Germline CDR1 is SGHDN and CDR2 is FVKESK. CDR3 nucleotides: TGTGCCAGCAGCCAAGGTTGGTTCAGCGGGGAGCTGTTTTTT. The encoded protein is CASSQGWFSGELFF. Supplemented by reference TRBV14 and TRBJ2-2, the full variable domain reads EAGVTQFPSHSVIEKGQTVTLRCDPISGHDNLYWYRRVMGKEIKFLLHFVKESKQDESGMPNNRFLAERTGGTYSTLKVQPAELEDSGVYFCASSQGWFSGELFFGEGSRLTVL.

V and J are TRBV27 and TRBJ2-2, with D possibly TRBD1 on 6 matching bases. CDR3 length: 17 amino acids. Germline CDR1 reads MNHEY; CDR2 reads SMNVEV (reference sequence). Trimming took 1 base from V and 2 from J, leaving 14 bases between them. The CDR3 loop reads CASSLYPGQGNTGELFF. The CDR3 DNA reads as TGTGCCAGCAGTTTATATCCGGGACAAGGAAACACCGGGGAGCTGTTTTTT.

The chain couples TRBV2 to TRBJ2-1; 8 bases are a match to TRBD1. The germline CDR1 and CDR2 sequences are SNHLY and FYNNEI. After removal of 6 bases from V and 9 bases from J, the junction contained 4 bases not matched to a gene. CDR3 length: 12 residues. CDR3 DNA sequence: TGTGCCAGCAGGGGACAGGTTCGTGAGCAGTTCTTC. Protein product: CASRGQVREQFF.

The genes are TRBV6-5 and TRBJ1-1; tentatively, D is TRBD1 (5 bases). CDR3 length: 13 residues. Trimming took off 8 bases at V and 1 base at J, with 11 bases between the two ends. From germline, CDR1 is MNHEY and CDR2 SVGAGI. CDR3 in amino acids: CASAITGNTEAFF. The CDR3 DNA follows: TGTGCCAGCGCCATAACAGGGAACACTGAAGCTTTCTTT.

The rearrangement uses TRBV5-1 and TRBJ2-1; TRBD2 matches 7 bases. V gave up 5 bases and J gave up 7 bases; unmatched junction bases: 27. The CDR3 loop spans 20 amino acids. Germline V gene lookup returns CDR1 SGHRS and CDR2 YFSETQ. CDR3 in DNA: TGCGCCAGCAGATTTGCAGTGAGGAACGGGATTGGCGGGGGTTCGAATGAGCAGTTCTTC. Protein: CASRFAVRNGIGGGSNEQFF.